This TCR beta chain emerged from a study of blood T cell repertoires in COVID-19 (dated by TCRdb to about 2020). Notes on the research overall: The collaborator samples originated in the United States, Italy and Spain and spanned the acute and convalescent phases of COVID-19. The dataset comprised deeply sampled blood TCRbeta repertoires from subjects exposed to, actively infected with, or recovered from COVID-19. The material from the prospective study consisted of cDNA or gDNA derived from T cells, B-cell-depleted T cells, or PBMCs. The repertoires were released in a freely available public database meant as a resource for research on the immune response to SARS-CoV-2. The samples were drawn from the first 160 participants of the ongoing ImmuneRACE study and from roughly 1,300 subjects provided by 6 global collaborators. Nearly every sample came with metadata listing a de-identified subject ID, COVID-19 status, age in years and sex. Where available, HLA class I and class II types were obtained from metadata supplied by the sample provider rather than from assay-based typing. Results the study describes overall, beyond this receptor: The amount of clinical and demographic metadata varied by source and participant and was provided uncurated.

TCRbeta CDR3 regions were amplified from genomic DNA using the immunoSEQ Assay, a bias-controlled multiplex PCR. Per the original workflow: The number of nucleated cells in each sample was estimated from the amplification of reference gene primers within the assay. To quantify the absolute abundance of each unique TCRbeta CDR3 rearrangement, sequence reads were collapsed and filtered. For each sample, productive Simpson clonality was calculated as the square root of Simpson's diversity index over productive rearrangements. Here the immuneACCESS table is served through TCRdb, limited to in-frame sequences with V and J called. Missing clones are a known gap in these copies; in checked studies unresolved V genes cover under half, and the rest lacks a known reason. The V and J calls and the clone size are those of that table, but D and trimming were determined from the DNA. The sample yields some 290,000 clones; roughly 87% were counted once. 2.2% of the sample rests with the top ten.

A note on this clone: The antigen it binds to is not known. There are no base qualities to consult, and no much larger clone falls within one base.

A second Seattle source provided samples from volunteer blood donors who had recovered from COVID-19. Each collaborating institution followed its own protocols to collect whole blood in K2EDTA tubes. For TCRbeta analysis, collaborators shipped samples in one of three forms: frozen whole blood, isolated PBMCs, or DNA extracted from either of those sample types. The CDR3, cysteine through phenylalanine, is 13 amino acids long. The sequence is cut down to CDR3 DNA, 39 bases in frame from base 1. Based on the germline V gene, the CDR1 and CDR2 sequences are MDHEN and SYDVKM. V lost 7 bases and J lost 3 bases; the stretch between them is 9 bases long.

This chain is built from TRBV28 and TRBJ2-2; TRBD2 might be the D gene, on 5 matching bases. The TCR originated in a woman aged 45-65 years who had recovered from COVID-19. The sequencing input was peripheral blood. The CDR3 reads CASMGRYTGELFF. The nucleotide sequence is TGTGCCAGCATGGGGAGATACACCGGGGAGCTGTTTTTT.